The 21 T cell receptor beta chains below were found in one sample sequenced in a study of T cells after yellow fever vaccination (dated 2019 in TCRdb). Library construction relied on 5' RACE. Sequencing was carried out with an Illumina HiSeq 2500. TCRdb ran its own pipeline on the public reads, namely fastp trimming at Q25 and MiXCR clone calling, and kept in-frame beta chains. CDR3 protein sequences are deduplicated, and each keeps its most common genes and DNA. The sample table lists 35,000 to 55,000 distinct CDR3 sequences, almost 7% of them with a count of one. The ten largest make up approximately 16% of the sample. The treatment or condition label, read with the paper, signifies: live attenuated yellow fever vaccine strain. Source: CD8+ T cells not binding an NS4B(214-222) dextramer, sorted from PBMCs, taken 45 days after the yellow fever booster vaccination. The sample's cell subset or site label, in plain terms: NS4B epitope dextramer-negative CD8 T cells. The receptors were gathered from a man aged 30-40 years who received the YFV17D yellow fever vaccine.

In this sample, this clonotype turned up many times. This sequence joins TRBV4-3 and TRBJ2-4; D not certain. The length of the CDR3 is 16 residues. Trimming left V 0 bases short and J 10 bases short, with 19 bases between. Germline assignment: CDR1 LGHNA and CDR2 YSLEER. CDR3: CASSQDLGIQASIQYF. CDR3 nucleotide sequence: TGCGCCAGCAGCCAAGATTTAGGGATCCAGGCATCGATTCAGTACTTC.

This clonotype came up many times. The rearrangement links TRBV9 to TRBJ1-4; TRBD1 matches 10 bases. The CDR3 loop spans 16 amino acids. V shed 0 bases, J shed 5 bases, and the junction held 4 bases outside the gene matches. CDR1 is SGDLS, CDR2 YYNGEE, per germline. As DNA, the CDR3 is TGTGCCAGCAGCGTAGGGGGACAGGGGTCAAATGAAAAACTGTTTTTT. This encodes CASSVGGQGSNEKLFF.

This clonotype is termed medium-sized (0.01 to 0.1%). The CDR3, as DNA: TGTGCCAGCAGCCAAGATCGCGATAGCGGGAGTTCAGAGACCCAGTACTTC. Translated: CASSQDRDSGSSETQYF. This chain connects TRBV4-2 to TRBJ2-5; TRBD2 agrees at 9 bases. The CDR3 length is 17 residues. The germline CDR1 and CDR2 sequences are LGHNA and YNFKEQ. V trimming: 0 bases; J trimming: 4 bases; junction bases outside the gene matches: 9.

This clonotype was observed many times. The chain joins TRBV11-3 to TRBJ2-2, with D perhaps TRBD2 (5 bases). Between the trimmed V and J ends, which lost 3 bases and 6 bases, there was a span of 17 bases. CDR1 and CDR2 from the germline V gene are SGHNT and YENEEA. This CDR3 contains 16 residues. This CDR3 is CASSFTSLAPPGELFF. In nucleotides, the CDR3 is TGTGCCAGCAGCTTTACGTCCCTAGCACCGCCCGGGGAGCTGTTTTTT.

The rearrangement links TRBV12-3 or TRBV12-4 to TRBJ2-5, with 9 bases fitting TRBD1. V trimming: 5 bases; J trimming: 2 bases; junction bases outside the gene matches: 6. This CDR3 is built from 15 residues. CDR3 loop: CASSLGTGRQETQYF. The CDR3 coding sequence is TGTGCCAGCAGTCTCGGGACAGGGCGGCAAGAGACCCAGTACTTC.

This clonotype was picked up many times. Here the CDR3 DNA reads TGTGCCAGTAGTATAGACTTAAACAATGAGCAGTTCTTC. Amino acid sequence: CASSIDLNNEQFF. The chain combines TRBV19 with TRBJ2-1; D gene uncertain. This CDR3 has 13 amino acids. Germline CDR1 LNHDA, CDR2 SQIVND (reference sequence). Trimming stripped 0 bases from V and 5 bases from J, with 5 bases between. The full variable domain, rest sourced from reference TRBV19 and TRBJ2-1, is DGGITQSPKYLFRKEGQNVTLSCEQNLNHDAMYWYRQDPGQGLRLIYYSQIVNDFQKGDIAEGYSVSREKKESFPLTVTSAQKNPTAFYLCASSIDLNNEQFFGPGTRLTVL.

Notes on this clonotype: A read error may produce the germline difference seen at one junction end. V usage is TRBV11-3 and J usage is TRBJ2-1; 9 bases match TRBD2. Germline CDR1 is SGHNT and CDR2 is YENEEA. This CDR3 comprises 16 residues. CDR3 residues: CASGLAGVSSYNEQFF. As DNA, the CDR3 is TGTGCCAGCGGCTTAGCGGGGGTGAGCTCCTACAATGAGCAGTTCTTC.

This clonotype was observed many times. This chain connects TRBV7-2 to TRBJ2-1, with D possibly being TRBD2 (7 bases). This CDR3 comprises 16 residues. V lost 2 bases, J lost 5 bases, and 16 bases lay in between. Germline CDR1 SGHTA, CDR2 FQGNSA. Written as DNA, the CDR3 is TGTGCCAGCAGCTTATTTGGGGGGGCAGTGGACAATGAGCAGTTCTTC. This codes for CASSLFGGAVDNEQFF.

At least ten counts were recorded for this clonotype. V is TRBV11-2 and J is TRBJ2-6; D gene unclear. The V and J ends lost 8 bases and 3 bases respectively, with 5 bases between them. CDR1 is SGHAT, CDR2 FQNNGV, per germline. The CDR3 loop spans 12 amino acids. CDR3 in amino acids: CASGFGANVLTF. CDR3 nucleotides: TGTGCCAGCGGGTTTGGGGCCAACGTCCTGACTTTC.

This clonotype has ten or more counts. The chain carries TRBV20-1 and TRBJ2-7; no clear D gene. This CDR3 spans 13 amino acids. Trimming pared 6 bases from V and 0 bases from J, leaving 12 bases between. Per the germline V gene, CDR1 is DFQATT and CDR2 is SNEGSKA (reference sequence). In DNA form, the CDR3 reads TGCAGTGCGTCGGATAGGGTCTCCTACGAGCAGTACTTC. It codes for CSASDRVSYEQYF.

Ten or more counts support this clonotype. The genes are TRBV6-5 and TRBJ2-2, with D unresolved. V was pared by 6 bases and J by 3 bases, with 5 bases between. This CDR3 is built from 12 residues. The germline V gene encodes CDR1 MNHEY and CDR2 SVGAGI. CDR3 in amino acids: CASSKDTGELFF. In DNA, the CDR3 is TGTGCCAGCAGCAAGGACACCGGGGAGCTGTTTTTT.

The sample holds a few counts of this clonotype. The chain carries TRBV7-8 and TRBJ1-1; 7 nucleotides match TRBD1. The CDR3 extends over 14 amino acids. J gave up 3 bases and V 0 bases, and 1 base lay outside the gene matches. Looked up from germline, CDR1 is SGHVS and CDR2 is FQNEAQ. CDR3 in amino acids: CASSLAGGYTEAFF. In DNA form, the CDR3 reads TGTGCCAGCAGCTTAGCAGGGGGCTACACTGAAGCTTTCTTT.

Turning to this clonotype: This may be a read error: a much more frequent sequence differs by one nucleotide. This CDR3 reads CASSLYPHRSGYTF. The CDR3 DNA sequence: TGTGCCAGCAGTTTATACCCCCACAGATCAGGCTACACCTTC. The chain joins TRBV27 to TRBJ1-2; D remains ambiguous. V gave up 1 base and J gave up 8 bases, with 14 bases separating them. The CDR3 spans 14 residues. CDR1 and CDR2 from the germline V gene are MNHEY and SMNVEV (reference sequence).

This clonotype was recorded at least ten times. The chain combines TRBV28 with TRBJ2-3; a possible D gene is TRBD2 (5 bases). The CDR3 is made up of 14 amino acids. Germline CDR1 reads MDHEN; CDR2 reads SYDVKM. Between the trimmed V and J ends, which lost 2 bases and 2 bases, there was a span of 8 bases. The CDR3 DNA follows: TGTGCCAGCAGTTTAACAGCGGACACAGATACGCAGTATTTT. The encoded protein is CASSLTADTDTQYF.

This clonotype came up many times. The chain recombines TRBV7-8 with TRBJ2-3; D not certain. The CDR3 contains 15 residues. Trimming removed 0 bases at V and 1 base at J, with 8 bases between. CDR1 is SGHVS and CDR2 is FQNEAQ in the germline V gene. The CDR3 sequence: CASSLASLGTDTQYF. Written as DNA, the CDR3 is TGTGCCAGCAGCTTAGCTAGTTTAGGCACAGATACGCAGTATTTT.

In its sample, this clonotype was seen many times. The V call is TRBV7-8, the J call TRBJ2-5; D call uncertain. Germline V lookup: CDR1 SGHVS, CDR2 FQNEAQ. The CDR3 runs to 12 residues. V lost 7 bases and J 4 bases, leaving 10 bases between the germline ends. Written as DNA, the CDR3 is TGTGCCAGCACCATTAGCCGAGAGACCCAGTACTTC. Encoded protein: CASTISRETQYF.

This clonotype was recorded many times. The CDR3 bases are TGTGCCAGCAGTTTTGGGTCAGGCCACTACGAGCAGTACTTC. This sequence encodes CASSFGSGHYEQYF. The rearrangement links TRBV27 to TRBJ2-7, with no clear D. The CDR3 runs 14 residues. The V end was cut by 3 bases, the J end by 3 bases, with 12 bases between. Germline V gene data show CDR1 as MNHEY and CDR2 as SMNVEV (reference sequence).

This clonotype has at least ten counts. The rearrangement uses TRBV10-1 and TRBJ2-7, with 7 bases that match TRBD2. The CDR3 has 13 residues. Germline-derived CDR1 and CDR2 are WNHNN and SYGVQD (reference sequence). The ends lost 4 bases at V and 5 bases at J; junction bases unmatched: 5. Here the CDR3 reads CASSGTSKHEQYF. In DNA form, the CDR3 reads TGCGCCAGCAGTGGGACTAGTAAGCACGAGCAGTACTTC.

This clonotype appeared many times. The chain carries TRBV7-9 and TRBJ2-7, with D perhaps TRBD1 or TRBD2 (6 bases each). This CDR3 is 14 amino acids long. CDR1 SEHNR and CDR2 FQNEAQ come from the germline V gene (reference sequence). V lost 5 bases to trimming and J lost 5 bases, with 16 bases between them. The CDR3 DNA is TGTGCCAGCAGCCGCGGAGGAGGGGGTAACGAGCAGTACTTC. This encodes CASSRGGGGNEQYF. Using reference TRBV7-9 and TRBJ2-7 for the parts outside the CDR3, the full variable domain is DTGVSQNPRHKITKRGQNVTFRCDPISEHNRLYWYRQTLGQGPEFLTYFQNEAQLEKSRLLSDRFSAERPKGSFSTLEIQRTEQGDSAMYLCASSRGGGGNEQYFGPGTRLTVT.

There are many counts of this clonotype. The CDR3 nucleotides read TGTGCCAGCAGTTTCGCCCCTGGACTTTTCGAATACAATGAGCAGTTCTTC. As protein: CASSFAPGLFEYNEQFF. The rearrangement uses TRBV12-3 or TRBV12-4 and TRBJ2-1; D possibly corresponds to TRBD2 (5 bases). The V and J ends lost 3 bases and 4 bases respectively, with 19 bases between them. The CDR3 covers 17 residues.

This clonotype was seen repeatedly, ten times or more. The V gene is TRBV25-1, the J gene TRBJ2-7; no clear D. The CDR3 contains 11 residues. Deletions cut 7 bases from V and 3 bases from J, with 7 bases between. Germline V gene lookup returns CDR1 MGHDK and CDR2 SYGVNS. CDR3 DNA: TGTGCCAGCACCCTAAGCTACGAGCAGTACTTC. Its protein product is CASTLSYEQYF.